This T cell receptor (beta chain) derives from a study of early T cells in non-severe SARS-CoV-2 infection. Study background: RNA in bulk from unsorted whole blood was sequenced, and chains were unpaired.

Unique molecular identifiers were attached to individual cDNA molecules. MiXCR, run by TCRdb on the 5' RACE reads, gives a single entry per CDR3 protein. Counted here are fewer than 100,000 distinct CDR3 sequences, over 8.5% occurring once; the ten biggest clones make up approximately 5%. In the case of this clonotype: Its antigen is currently unknown. At one end the junction does not follow the germline gene, possibly because of a read error.

Overall study findings and caveats: CD4 and private specificities were missed by VDJdb matching, which favored anti-spike CD8 responses.

The sequencing sample was made of whole blood. This sequence originates from an adult who was a healthcare worker with PCR-confirmed SARS-CoV-2 infection or an uninfected control (not recorded which).

This CDR3 is CANSQDQNTEAFF. CDR3 sequence (DNA): TGTGCCAACAGCCAAGACCAGAACACTGAAGCTTTCTTT. V is TRBV14 and J is TRBJ1-1; the D is unclear. The germline gives CDR1 SGHDN, CDR2 FVKESK. This CDR3 has 13 amino acids.